One and the same sample provided the 24 T cell receptor beta chains below, sequenced in a study of shared clonotypes between healthy human individuals. The data were produced by immunoSEQ multiplex PCR, yet TCRdb's version contains in-frame clones alone and is incomplete. The sample yields 2 million to 2.5 million clones, around 95% seen once. The sample comprised naive CD4+ T cells sorted from blood. As to subset: CD45RA+ positively selected. The origin of the receptors is a man aged 18 to 30 in good health.

This chain joins TRBV7-9 and TRBJ1-5; 7 bases match TRBD1. V lost 5 bases to trimming and J lost 4 bases; unmatched junction nucleotides: 2. Germline lookup yields CDR1 SEHNR and CDR2 FQNEAQ (reference sequence). This CDR3 is 13 amino acids long. The DNA of the CDR3 is TGTGCCAGCAGCCAGACAGGGAATCAGCCCCAGCATTTT. This encodes CASSQTGNQPQHF.

The rearrangement uses TRBV29-1 and TRBJ2-5; maybe TRBD2 (6 bases). This CDR3 contains 11 residues. Germline CDR1 SQVTM, CDR2 ANQGSEA. CDR3 nucleotides: TGCCCCCGGGGCGGGAATGAGACCCAGTACTTC. It codes for CPRGGNETQYF.

A word on this clone: Within the sample, other DNA sequences also encode this same CDR3. The chain employs TRBV6-5 and TRBJ2-5; D gene unclear. This CDR3 is built from 12 residues. With 0 bases removed from V and 7 bases from J, the gap between germline ends came to 6 bases. Germline V CDR1 and CDR2: MNHEY, SVGAGI. DNA of the CDR3: TGTGCCAGCAGTTACTCGACTGGGACCCAGTACTTC. This sequence encodes CASSYSTGTQYF.

V and J are TRBV30 and TRBJ2-3; no firm D call. V dropped 1 base and J dropped 0 bases, with 14 bases sitting between them. Germline CDR1 is GTSNPN and CDR2 is SVGIG (reference sequence). CDR3 length: 16 amino acids. The CDR3 DNA sequence: TGTGCCTGGAGTGCTCTGCCCCAGACTAGCACAGATACGCAGTATTTT. It codes for CAWSALPQTSTDTQYF.

Points on this clone: This same CDR3 is encoded by further DNA sequences in the sample. V usage is TRBV5-1 and J usage is TRBJ2-6; D remains unclear. The CDR3 sequence is 15 residues long. V shed 0 bases and J shed 1 base, with 5 bases lying between them. The germline V gene encodes CDR1 SGHRS and CDR2 YFSETQ. DNA of the CDR3: TGCGCCAGCAGCTTGGAGGGTTCTGGGGCCAACGTCCTGACTTTC. This codes for CASSLEGSGANVLTF.

This chain links TRBV5-1 with TRBJ1-2; TRBD1 matches at 9 bases. CDR1 is SGHRS, CDR2 YFSETQ, per germline. CDR3 length: 14 amino acids. With 4 bases clipped from V and 7 bases from J, the junction kept 8 bases outside the gene matches. The DNA of the CDR3 is TGCGCCAGCAGCCCGCTAACAGGGGGCATTGGCTACACCTTC. Protein: CASSPLTGGIGYTF. Full variable domain (rest looked up from reference TRBV5-1 and TRBJ1-2): KAGVTQTPRYLIKTRGQQVTLSCSPISGHRSVSWYQQTPGQGLQFLFEYFSETQRNKGNFPGRFSGRQFSNSRSEMNVSTLELGDSALYLCASSPLTGGIGYTFGSGTRLTVV.

This clone appeared a single time. J is TRBJ2-2 and V is TRBV18; 8 nucleotides match TRBD2. Germline V lookup: CDR1 KGHSH, CDR2 LQKENI. The junction had 10 bases not matched to a gene; V was cut back by 0 bases and J by 4 bases. CDR3 size: 18 residues. The DNA for the CDR3 is TGTGCCAGCTCACCACCGTTGGCGGGGGGCCGTGTCACCGGGGAGCTGTTTTTT. Its protein is CASSPPLAGGRVTGELFF.

V gene TRBV9 combines with J gene TRBJ2-1; 11 bases are a match to TRBD1. Losses at the gene ends were 4 bases for V and 2 bases for J; bases not matched to a gene: 2. CDR1 is SGDLS and CDR2 is YYNGEE in the germline V gene. The CDR3 consists of 15 residues. CDR3 coding DNA: TGTGCCAGCAGCTCGGGACAGGGGGCCTACAATGAGCAGTTCTTC. This codes for CASSSGQGAYNEQFF.

This clone was seen a single time. V and J are TRBV6-1 and TRBJ2-3, with 9 bases fitting TRBD1. This CDR3 region has 14 residues. CDR1 MNHNS and CDR2 SASEGT come from the germline V gene. V trimming: 6 bases; J trimming: 4 bases; junction bases outside the gene matches: 5. CDR3 nucleotide sequence: TGTGCCAGCAGCGCGGACAGGGGCGCAGATACGCAGTATTTT. This translates into CASSADRGADTQYF.

The rearrangement joins TRBV29-1 to TRBJ2-3, with 7 bases lining up with TRBD1. The germline CDR1 and CDR2 sequences are SQVTM and ANQGSEA. With V trimmed by 5 bases and J by 2 bases, 7 bases remained unmatched. The CDR3 totals 14 residues. The CDR3 DNA sequence: TGCAGCGTTATCGGACAGGCCTACACAGATACGCAGTATTTT. Residues: CSVIGQAYTDTQYF.

V gene TRBV6-6 combines with J gene TRBJ1-1; no definite D call. The germline V gene has CDR1 MNHNY and CDR2 SVGAGI (reference sequence). V was clipped by 5 bases and J by 11 bases, with 21 bases between them. This CDR3 is 14 amino acids long. The CDR3 DNA reads TGTGCCAGCAGTCCTTCATCGATAGGTTCCTTGGCTTTCTTT. Amino acids: CASSPSSIGSLAFF.

The rearrangement joins TRBV18 to TRBJ1-2; TRBD1 is a possible D gene (6 bases). CDR1 is KGHSH, CDR2 LQKENI, per germline. This CDR3 region has 14 residues. Trimming took 0 bases from V and 3 from J, leaving 8 bases between them. The CDR3 loop reads CASSPPSGDYGYTF. In DNA form, the CDR3 reads TGTGCCAGCTCACCACCGTCAGGGGACTATGGCTACACCTTC. The entire variable domain, with the rest obtained from reference TRBV18 and TRBJ1-2, is as follows: NAGVMQNPRHLVRRRGQEARLRCSPMKGHSHVYWYRQLPEEGLKFMVYLQKENIIDESGMPKERFSAEFPKEGPSILRIQQVVRGDSAAYFCASSPPSGDYGYTFGSGTRLTVV.

The chain combines TRBV10-3 with TRBJ2-5; 7 bases map to TRBD1. Losses at the gene ends were 0 bases for V and 5 bases for J; bases not matched to a gene: 0. CDR1 and CDR2 from the germline V gene are ENHRY and SYGVKD. The CDR3 is 13 amino acids. The CDR3 reads CAISESTGETQYF. CDR3 bases: TGTGCCATCAGTGAGTCGACAGGGGAGACCCAGTACTTC.

The V call is TRBV6-4, the J call TRBJ1-2; 9 bases map to TRBD1. Germline trimming cut 6 bases from V and 10 bases from J; bases unmatched to any gene: 6. Germline CDR1 MRHNA, CDR2 SNTAGT. The CDR3 covers 12 residues. The CDR3 DNA follows: TGTGCCAGCAGGGGGACAGGGCGAGTCTACACCTTC. The encoded protein is CASRGTGRVYTF.

The genes are TRBV19 and TRBJ1-4; D is ambiguous. CDR1 is LNHDA, CDR2 SQIVND, per germline (reference sequence). This CDR3 has 14 residues. V was trimmed by 1 base and J by 8 bases, leaving 11 bases between them. The CDR3 region is CASSIALTREKLFF. In DNA form, the CDR3 reads TGTGCCAGTAGTATAGCACTAACGAGAGAAAAACTGTTTTTT.

This chain connects TRBV29-1 to TRBJ1-4, with unresolved D. Germline V gene sequence: CDR1 SQVTM, CDR2 ANQGSEA. The CDR3 totals 12 residues. Trimming removed 2 bases at V and 7 bases at J, with 8 bases between. Here the CDR3 DNA reads TGCAGCGTTGAAAACGGTGGTGAAAAACTGTTTTTT. Translation: CSVENGGEKLFF.

CDR3 region: CASSLTDAQAQYF. CDR3 DNA sequence: TGTGCCAGCAGCTTAACCGACGCTCAGGCGCAGTATTTT. The chain carries TRBV11-2 and TRBJ2-3; D ambiguous. Germline values: CDR1 SGHAT, CDR2 FQNNGV. Trimming removed 2 bases at V and 10 bases at J, with 13 bases between. The CDR3 is 13 residues long. The full variable domain, rest sourced from reference TRBV11-2 and TRBJ2-3, is EAGVAQSPRYKIIEKRQSVAFWCNPISGHATLYWYQQILGQGPKLLIQFQNNGVVDDSQLPKDRFSAERLKGVDSTLKIQPAKLEDSAVYLCASSLTDAQAQYFGPGTRLTVL.

V usage is TRBV27 and J usage is TRBJ2-7; D is undetermined. CDR1 MNHEY and CDR2 SMNVEV come from the germline V gene (reference sequence). The CDR3 loop spans 16 amino acids. V lost 6 bases and J lost 3, with 21 bases in between. For the CDR3, the DNA is TGTGCCAGCAGCTCCGGAGCAGCCCTCCTTCTCTACGAGCAGTACTTC. The encoded protein is CASSSGAALLLYEQYF.

This rearrangement joins TRBV6-4 to TRBJ2-1; 12 bases are shared with TRBD2. The CDR3 length is 16 residues. V was clipped by 3 bases and J by 2 bases; unmatched bases: 2. The germline V gene encodes CDR1 MRHNA and CDR2 SNTAGT. This CDR3 is CASSDTSGRTYNEQFF. Written as DNA, the CDR3 is TGTGCCAGCAGTGATACTAGCGGGAGGACCTACAATGAGCAGTTCTTC.

The genes are TRBV7-2 and TRBJ2-7; the match to TRBD1 covers 9 bases. From germline, CDR1 is SGHTA and CDR2 FQGNSA. The CDR3 covers 17 residues. With 4 bases clipped from V and 2 bases from J, the junction kept 12 bases outside the gene matches. CDR3 sequence (DNA): TGTGCCAGCAGCTCCATCCTTGGACAGGGGTGGACCTACGAGCAGTACTTC. This codes for CASSSILGQGWTYEQYF. Full variable domain (missing parts from reference TRBV7-2 and TRBJ2-7): GAGVSQSPSNKVTEKGKDVELRCDPISGHTALYWYRQSLGQGLEFLIYFQGNSAPDKSGLPSDRFSAERTGGSVSTLTIQRTQQEDSAVYLCASSSILGQGWTYEQYFGPGTRLTVT.

Of note for this clone: The identical CDR3 is also encoded by other nucleotide sequences in the sample. The chain joins TRBV28 to TRBJ1-1; weak D call: TRBD1 (6 bases). Trimming shortened V by 5 bases and J by 1 base, and 11 bases separated the two germline ends. The CDR3 covers 14 residues. CDR1 and CDR2 (germline): MDHEN, SYDVKM. CDR3 coding DNA: TGTGCCAGCAGTCCACAGGGTAGGAACACTGAAGCTTTCTTT. Amino acid sequence: CASSPQGRNTEAFF. The whole variable domain, filled in from reference TRBV28 and TRBJ1-1, reads DVKVTQSSRYLVKRTGEKVFLECVQDMDHENMFWYRQDPGLGLRLIYFSYDVKMKEKGDIPEGYSVSREKKERFSLILESASTNQTSMYLCASSPQGRNTEAFFGQGTRLTVV.

The chain employs TRBV19 and TRBJ1-2; 7 bases align to TRBD1. Unmatched junction bases numbered 7, after V lost 11 bases and J lost 4 bases. The CDR3 totals 12 residues. Germline CDR1 and CDR2: LNHDA and SQIVND (reference sequence). CDR3 amino acids: CASMDRPYGYTF. The CDR3 nucleotides read TGTGCCTCCATGGACAGGCCCTATGGCTACACCTTC.

The chain carries TRBV25-1 and TRBJ2-1; 10 bases are shared with TRBD1. V lost 6 bases and J lost 2; bases outside the gene matches: 7. This CDR3 comprises 16 residues. Germline lookup yields CDR1 MGHDK and CDR2 SYGVNS. CDR3 DNA: TGTGCCAGCAGCGAAACGACAGGGGGCACCTACAATGAGCAGTTCTTC. Its translation: CASSETTGGTYNEQFF.

The DNA for the CDR3 is TGTGCCAGCAGGTACAGCGGGGGGAATGAGCAGTTCTTC. It translates to CASRYSGGNEQFF. The chain employs TRBV6-5 and TRBJ2-1, with 9 positions matching TRBD2. After removal of 6 bases from V and 7 bases from J, the junction contained 4 bases not matched to a gene. CDR3 length: 13 residues. Germline V gives CDR1 MNHEY, CDR2 SVGAGI.